One sample yielded the 3 T cell receptor beta chains listed below, sequenced in a study of Ad26.COV2.S vaccination and SARS-CoV-2 variants. Sample treatment: around 19 received Ad26.COV2.S at low or high dose, single or two shots; 5 received placebo; per-sample allocation not given. The samples date from day 63 after the first vaccine or placebo injection. Produced via immunoSEQ multiplex PCR; TCRdb's table is partial and in-frame only. Of roughly 510,000 clones listed, around 88% are singletons. Specimen: peripheral blood, collected in a trial of Ad26.COV2.S vaccine versus placebo. Receptor source: a person between 18 and 65 years old who received the Ad26.COV2.S COVID-19 vaccine or a placebo.

The genes are TRBV15 and TRBJ2-7, with D unclear. The germline CDR1 and CDR2 sequences are LNHNV and YYDKDF (reference sequence). CDR3 length: 13 amino acids. Trimming removed 5 bases at V and 3 bases at J, with 11 bases between. In DNA, the CDR3 is TGTGCCACCAGCGAACATATCTTCTACGAGCAGTACTTC. Amino acids: CATSEHIFYEQYF.

The chain employs TRBV6-5 and TRBJ1-5, with TRBD1 identical over 7 bases. Germline values: CDR1 MNHEY, CDR2 SVGAGI. This CDR3 is built from 13 residues. V was clipped by 7 bases and J by 5 bases; unmatched bases: 5. CDR3 loop: CASKTGFDQPQHF. In DNA, the CDR3 is TGTGCCAGCAAGACAGGGTTCGATCAGCCCCAGCATTTT.

This clone was observed many times. The sample has other DNA sequences that encode this CDR3 too. The V call is TRBV27, the J call TRBJ2-3; TRBD1 might be the D (5 bases). The germline V gene encodes CDR1 MNHEY and CDR2 SMNVEV (reference sequence). This CDR3 is 13 amino acids long. Between the trimmed V and J ends, which lost 6 bases and 4 bases, there was a span of 11 bases. The chain's CDR3 is CASRQGLADTQYF. CDR3 DNA: TGTGCCAGCAGGCAGGGCTTAGCAGATACGCAGTATTTT.